Listed below are T cell receptor beta chains from one sample, sequenced in a study of shared clonotypes between healthy human individuals. Here immunoSEQ multiplex PCR was the method, and the copy in TCRdb shows in-frame clones only, minus some. This repertoire shows about 600,000 clones, 95% to 98% found once; its top ten account for less than 0.065%. The sequencing input was naive CD4+ T cells sorted from blood. These receptor sequences come from a woman aged 25 to 45 in good health. CDR3s include the opening cysteine and the closing phenylalanine or tryptophan. Each record gives: clone size, D gene, V gene, J gene, CDR3 protein, CDR3 DNA. The D gene is left open where the match is weak. Some rows mark clone size as missing; the rest say once, few, many or name a class of expanded clone.

clone_size: NA
d_call: NA
v_call: TRBV7-9
j_call: TRBJ2-7
cdr3_aa: CASSLPGTYSSYEQYF
cdr3_nt: TGTGCCAGCAGCTTACCAGGGACTTACTCCTCCTACGAGCAGTACTTC

clone_size: NA
d_call: TRBD1
v_call: TRBV15
j_call: TRBJ1-2
cdr3_aa: CATSTLVKGANYGYTF
cdr3_nt: TGTGCCACCAGCACACTTGTTAAGGGGGCGAACTATGGCTACACCTTC

clone_size: NA
d_call: TRBD1
v_call: TRBV2
j_call: TRBJ2-7
cdr3_aa: CASSSPGQGGEQYF
cdr3_nt: TGTGCCAGCAGTTCACCGGGACAGGGCGGTGAGCAGTACTTC

clone_size: NA
d_call: NA
v_call: TRBV25-1
j_call: TRBJ1-1
cdr3_aa: CASSEFSRGEAEAFF
cdr3_nt: TGTGCCAGCAGTGAATTTTCCAGGGGAGAGGCTGAAGCTTTCTTT

clone_size: NA
d_call: TRBD1
v_call: TRBV6-5
j_call: TRBJ1-2
cdr3_aa: CASSPLGQKRGYTF
cdr3_nt: TGTGCCAGCAGCCCATTGGGACAGAAAAGAGGCTACACCTTC

clone_size: NA
d_call: TRBD2
v_call: TRBV5-1
j_call: TRBJ2-1
cdr3_aa: CASSPARLARANEQFF
cdr3_nt: TGCGCCAGCAGCCCCGCCCGACTAGCTAGGGCCAATGAGCAGTTCTTC

clone_size: NA
d_call: NA
v_call: TRBV5-8
j_call: TRBJ1-4
cdr3_aa: CASSLGSRGEKLFF
cdr3_nt: TGTGCCAGCAGCTTGGGGTCTAGGGGCGAAAAACTGTTTTTT

clone_size: NA
d_call: TRBD2
v_call: TRBV27
j_call: TRBJ2-3
cdr3_aa: CASSLGVPGLAGGYRTDTQYF
cdr3_nt: TGTGCCAGCAGTTTAGGGGTCCCGGGACTAGCGGGAGGGTACCGCACAGATACGCAGTATTTT

clone_size: NA
d_call: NA
v_call: TRBV4-1
j_call: TRBJ2-7
cdr3_aa: CASSQASAGARIYEQYF
cdr3_nt: TGCGCCAGCAGCCAAGCATCCGCAGGGGCGCGTATATACGAGCAGTACTTC

clone_size: NA
d_call: TRBD1
v_call: TRBV18
j_call: TRBJ1-3
cdr3_aa: CASSPFDRGLGNTIYF
cdr3_nt: TGTGCCAGCTCACCGTTCGACAGGGGGCTTGGAAACACCATATATTTT

clone_size: NA
d_call: NA
v_call: TRBV2
j_call: TRBJ2-5
cdr3_aa: CASSGGYETQYF
cdr3_nt: TGTGCCAGCAGTGGAGGGTATGAGACCCAGTACTTC

clone_size: NA
d_call: NA
v_call: TRBV28
j_call: TRBJ2-7
cdr3_aa: CASSLRVPYEQYF
cdr3_nt: TGTGCCAGCAGTTTAAGGGTGCCCTACGAGCAGTACTTC

clone_size: once
d_call: TRBD1
v_call: TRBV5-1
j_call: TRBJ1-1
cdr3_aa: CASSSSGTEGTEAFF
cdr3_nt: TGCGCCAGCAGCTCTTCCGGGACAGAAGGCACTGAAGCTTTCTTT

clone_size: NA
d_call: NA
v_call: TRBV28
j_call: TRBJ1-1
cdr3_aa: CASSPPRRDTEAFF
cdr3_nt: TGTGCCAGCAGTCCACCTCGCCGGGACACTGAAGCTTTCTTT

clone_size: once
d_call: TRBD2
v_call: TRBV5-1
j_call: TRBJ2-3
cdr3_aa: CASSPGTSGISDTQYF
cdr3_nt: TGCGCCAGCAGCCCTGGGACTAGCGGGATTTCAGATACGCAGTATTTT

clone_size: NA
d_call: TRBD1
v_call: TRBV28
j_call: TRBJ2-1
cdr3_aa: CASSTGGNEQFF
cdr3_nt: TGTGCCAGTAGCACAGGGGGTAATGAGCAGTTCTTC

clone_size: NA
d_call: NA
v_call: TRBV6-5
j_call: TRBJ2-7
cdr3_aa: CASTPVAAPGIEQYF
cdr3_nt: TGTGCCAGCACCCCCGTAGCTGCTCCCGGTATCGAGCAGTACTTC

clone_size: NA
d_call: NA
v_call: TRBV4-2
j_call: TRBJ2-7
cdr3_aa: CASSRRLGAGTYEQYF
cdr3_nt: TGTGCCAGCAGCCGAAGGTTGGGGGCGGGGACCTACGAGCAGTACTTC

clone_size: NA
d_call: NA
v_call: TRBV19
j_call: TRBJ2-3
cdr3_aa: CASGPGTTDTQYF
cdr3_nt: TGTGCCAGCGGACCCGGCACCACAGATACGCAGTATTTT

clone_size: NA
d_call: NA
v_call: TRBV7-8
j_call: TRBJ2-3
cdr3_aa: CASSLVFSRTDTQYF
cdr3_nt: TGTGCCAGCAGCTTAGTATTTTCCCGCACAGATACGCAGTATTTT

clone_size: NA
d_call: TRBD1
v_call: TRBV9
j_call: TRBJ1-3
cdr3_aa: CASSVGGQGFGNTIYF
cdr3_nt: TGTGCCAGCAGCGTAGGGGGACAGGGATTTGGAAACACCATATATTTT

clone_size: NA
d_call: TRBD2
v_call: TRBV7-3
j_call: TRBJ2-3
cdr3_aa: CASSLMPGASGSTDTQYF
cdr3_nt: TGTGCCAGCAGCTTAATGCCAGGGGCTAGCGGGAGTACAGATACGCAGTATTTT

clone_size: NA
d_call: TRBD2
v_call: TRBV15
j_call: TRBJ2-1
cdr3_aa: CATSRDPLAAGVSYNEQFF
cdr3_nt: TGTGCCACCAGCAGAGATCCCCTCGCGGCGGGAGTGTCCTACAATGAGCAGTTCTTC